The present TCR beta chain was sequenced within a study of T cell responses to AZD1222 COVID-19 vaccine. Regarding the study as a whole: Repertoires were collected only later (after the peak T cell response had occurred). Donors skewed white British and female; clonal diversity was possibly underestimated.

A remark on this clone: Its antigen is undetermined.

Sequencing used immunoSEQ multiplex PCR; TCRdb keeps in-frame clones, though not all of them. The sample has under 130,000 clones; roughly 87% are singletons. After removal of 3 bases from V and 3 bases from J, the junction contained 6 bases not matched to a gene. Germline assignment: CDR1 LGHNA and CDR2 YNFKEQ. This CDR3 contains 16 residues. This TCR came from an adult who received the AZD1222 COVID-19 vaccine. The rearrangement uses TRBV4-2 and TRBJ2-1; 9 positions agree with TRBD2. The sample here was peripheral blood, taken 28 days after the second AZD1222 dose. CDR3: CASSQDLAGDYNEQFF. The DNA for the CDR3 is TGTGCCAGCAGCCAGGATTTAGCGGGAGACTACAATGAGCAGTTCTTC.